This is a list of T cell receptor beta chains from one sample in a study of blood T cell repertoires in COVID-19. The repertoire was sequenced with immunoSEQ multiplex PCR; TCRdb's copy has only in-frame clones and lacks some. This table has approximately 200,000 clones, approximately 80% appearing once. The sequencing sample was made of PBMCs or T cells enriched from blood (not recorded which). These receptors all stem from a man aged 60 to 75 who had recovered from COVID-19. Both conserved end residues are part of each CDR3. D genes are given only for firm matches.

CASSLDRAGNSPLHF,TRBV18,TRBD1,TRBJ1-6
CASSLDRGRNTEAFF,TRBV11-2,TRBD1,TRBJ1-1
CASSPGDKLFF,TRBV7-9,.,TRBJ1-4
CASSEAKAAGGEKLFF,TRBV2,.,TRBJ1-4
CASSSVSSGGEYNEQFF,TRBV7-9,TRBD2,TRBJ2-1
CASRSAGDQNTEAFF,TRBV6-5,.,TRBJ1-1
CASSLGRTGSYNEQFF,TRBV18,TRBD1,TRBJ2-1
CASSTNRGVDTQYF,TRBV19,TRBD1,TRBJ2-3
CASSEWTGWVYEQYF,TRBV2,TRBD1,TRBJ2-7
CASSVEVLGGGYTF,TRBV9,TRBD1,TRBJ1-2
CASSPHRDRTEAFF,TRBV27,.,TRBJ1-1
CASSQERGSWYSGANVLTF,TRBV3-1/TRBV3-2,.,TRBJ2-6
CASSFLGHLNTEAFF,TRBV5-8,.,TRBJ1-1
CASSVELADTDTQYF,TRBV9,.,TRBJ2-3
CASSPVGTAAYEQYF,TRBV19,TRBD1,TRBJ2-7
CASSLEAHTIYF,TRBV3-1/TRBV3-2,.,TRBJ1-3
CASSPSNSNQPQHF,TRBV7-8,.,TRBJ1-5
CASRWTGDMNTEAFF,TRBV5-1,TRBD1,TRBJ1-1
CGARDRVVETQYF,TRBV6-5,TRBD1,TRBJ2-5
CASSPGTSDYNEQFF,TRBV5-1,TRBD2,TRBJ2-1
CASSFLDRNTEAFF,TRBV11-2,.,TRBJ1-1
CASSLGGPGQGSGEQFF,TRBV7-2,TRBD1,TRBJ2-1
CAIRDTYSGNTIYF,TRBV10-3,.,TRBJ1-3
CASSQEGQKNTEAFF,TRBV4-3,TRBD1,TRBJ1-1
CASSPPVRLAGELHSYNEQFF,TRBV4-2,TRBD2,TRBJ2-1
CASSQARGTGISGANVLTF,TRBV4-3,.,TRBJ2-6
CASSNQGETYEQYF,TRBV19,TRBD1,TRBJ2-7
CASSLFDEQFF,TRBV11-2,.,TRBJ2-1
CASSLVRQSAYEQYF,TRBV7-2,.,TRBJ2-7
CASSPRGFDREYQPQHF,TRBV28,TRBD1,TRBJ1-5
CASSKDVRGRGPNTEAFF,TRBV21-1,.,TRBJ1-1
CASSFLRGTEAFF,TRBV12-3/TRBV12-4,.,TRBJ1-1
CASSNTPAGTAYEQYF,TRBV7-6,TRBD1,TRBJ2-7
CASRKDRPGELFF,TRBV6-5,.,TRBJ2-2
CASLTEYCNQPQHF,TRBV3-1/TRBV3-2,.,TRBJ1-5
CASSRRAGDNTGELFF,TRBV7-9,.,TRBJ2-2
CASTSTGYHEQYF,TRBV25-1,.,TRBJ2-7
CASSPQGSGNTIYF,TRBV7-2,.,TRBJ1-3
CASSLATVNQPQHF,TRBV7-8,.,TRBJ1-5
CASSYPGVTEAFF,TRBV7-8,.,TRBJ1-1
CASSQIIAGGLYEQYF,TRBV3-1/TRBV3-2,TRBD2,TRBJ2-7
CASSIYPGVDTQYF,TRBV27,.,TRBJ2-3
CASSQTGQADTEAFF,TRBV5-1,TRBD1,TRBJ1-1
CASSPGLADTDTQYF,TRBV7-9,TRBD2,TRBJ2-3
CASSLAGGTDTIYF,TRBV7-6,.,TRBJ1-3
CASSQRQEQETQYF,TRBV7-9,.,TRBJ2-5
CASSIVGHYEQYF,TRBV19,.,TRBJ2-7
CASRRRGNYEQYF,TRBV6-5,.,TRBJ2-7
CAWSVRRNTEAFF,TRBV30,.,TRBJ1-1
CASPGLGNTIYF,TRBV27,.,TRBJ1-3
CASSLAASSYEQYF,TRBV5-4,.,TRBJ2-7
CASSSWTGGGNTEAFF,TRBV7-9,TRBD1,TRBJ1-1
CASSRGQRADQPQHF,TRBV19,.,TRBJ1-5